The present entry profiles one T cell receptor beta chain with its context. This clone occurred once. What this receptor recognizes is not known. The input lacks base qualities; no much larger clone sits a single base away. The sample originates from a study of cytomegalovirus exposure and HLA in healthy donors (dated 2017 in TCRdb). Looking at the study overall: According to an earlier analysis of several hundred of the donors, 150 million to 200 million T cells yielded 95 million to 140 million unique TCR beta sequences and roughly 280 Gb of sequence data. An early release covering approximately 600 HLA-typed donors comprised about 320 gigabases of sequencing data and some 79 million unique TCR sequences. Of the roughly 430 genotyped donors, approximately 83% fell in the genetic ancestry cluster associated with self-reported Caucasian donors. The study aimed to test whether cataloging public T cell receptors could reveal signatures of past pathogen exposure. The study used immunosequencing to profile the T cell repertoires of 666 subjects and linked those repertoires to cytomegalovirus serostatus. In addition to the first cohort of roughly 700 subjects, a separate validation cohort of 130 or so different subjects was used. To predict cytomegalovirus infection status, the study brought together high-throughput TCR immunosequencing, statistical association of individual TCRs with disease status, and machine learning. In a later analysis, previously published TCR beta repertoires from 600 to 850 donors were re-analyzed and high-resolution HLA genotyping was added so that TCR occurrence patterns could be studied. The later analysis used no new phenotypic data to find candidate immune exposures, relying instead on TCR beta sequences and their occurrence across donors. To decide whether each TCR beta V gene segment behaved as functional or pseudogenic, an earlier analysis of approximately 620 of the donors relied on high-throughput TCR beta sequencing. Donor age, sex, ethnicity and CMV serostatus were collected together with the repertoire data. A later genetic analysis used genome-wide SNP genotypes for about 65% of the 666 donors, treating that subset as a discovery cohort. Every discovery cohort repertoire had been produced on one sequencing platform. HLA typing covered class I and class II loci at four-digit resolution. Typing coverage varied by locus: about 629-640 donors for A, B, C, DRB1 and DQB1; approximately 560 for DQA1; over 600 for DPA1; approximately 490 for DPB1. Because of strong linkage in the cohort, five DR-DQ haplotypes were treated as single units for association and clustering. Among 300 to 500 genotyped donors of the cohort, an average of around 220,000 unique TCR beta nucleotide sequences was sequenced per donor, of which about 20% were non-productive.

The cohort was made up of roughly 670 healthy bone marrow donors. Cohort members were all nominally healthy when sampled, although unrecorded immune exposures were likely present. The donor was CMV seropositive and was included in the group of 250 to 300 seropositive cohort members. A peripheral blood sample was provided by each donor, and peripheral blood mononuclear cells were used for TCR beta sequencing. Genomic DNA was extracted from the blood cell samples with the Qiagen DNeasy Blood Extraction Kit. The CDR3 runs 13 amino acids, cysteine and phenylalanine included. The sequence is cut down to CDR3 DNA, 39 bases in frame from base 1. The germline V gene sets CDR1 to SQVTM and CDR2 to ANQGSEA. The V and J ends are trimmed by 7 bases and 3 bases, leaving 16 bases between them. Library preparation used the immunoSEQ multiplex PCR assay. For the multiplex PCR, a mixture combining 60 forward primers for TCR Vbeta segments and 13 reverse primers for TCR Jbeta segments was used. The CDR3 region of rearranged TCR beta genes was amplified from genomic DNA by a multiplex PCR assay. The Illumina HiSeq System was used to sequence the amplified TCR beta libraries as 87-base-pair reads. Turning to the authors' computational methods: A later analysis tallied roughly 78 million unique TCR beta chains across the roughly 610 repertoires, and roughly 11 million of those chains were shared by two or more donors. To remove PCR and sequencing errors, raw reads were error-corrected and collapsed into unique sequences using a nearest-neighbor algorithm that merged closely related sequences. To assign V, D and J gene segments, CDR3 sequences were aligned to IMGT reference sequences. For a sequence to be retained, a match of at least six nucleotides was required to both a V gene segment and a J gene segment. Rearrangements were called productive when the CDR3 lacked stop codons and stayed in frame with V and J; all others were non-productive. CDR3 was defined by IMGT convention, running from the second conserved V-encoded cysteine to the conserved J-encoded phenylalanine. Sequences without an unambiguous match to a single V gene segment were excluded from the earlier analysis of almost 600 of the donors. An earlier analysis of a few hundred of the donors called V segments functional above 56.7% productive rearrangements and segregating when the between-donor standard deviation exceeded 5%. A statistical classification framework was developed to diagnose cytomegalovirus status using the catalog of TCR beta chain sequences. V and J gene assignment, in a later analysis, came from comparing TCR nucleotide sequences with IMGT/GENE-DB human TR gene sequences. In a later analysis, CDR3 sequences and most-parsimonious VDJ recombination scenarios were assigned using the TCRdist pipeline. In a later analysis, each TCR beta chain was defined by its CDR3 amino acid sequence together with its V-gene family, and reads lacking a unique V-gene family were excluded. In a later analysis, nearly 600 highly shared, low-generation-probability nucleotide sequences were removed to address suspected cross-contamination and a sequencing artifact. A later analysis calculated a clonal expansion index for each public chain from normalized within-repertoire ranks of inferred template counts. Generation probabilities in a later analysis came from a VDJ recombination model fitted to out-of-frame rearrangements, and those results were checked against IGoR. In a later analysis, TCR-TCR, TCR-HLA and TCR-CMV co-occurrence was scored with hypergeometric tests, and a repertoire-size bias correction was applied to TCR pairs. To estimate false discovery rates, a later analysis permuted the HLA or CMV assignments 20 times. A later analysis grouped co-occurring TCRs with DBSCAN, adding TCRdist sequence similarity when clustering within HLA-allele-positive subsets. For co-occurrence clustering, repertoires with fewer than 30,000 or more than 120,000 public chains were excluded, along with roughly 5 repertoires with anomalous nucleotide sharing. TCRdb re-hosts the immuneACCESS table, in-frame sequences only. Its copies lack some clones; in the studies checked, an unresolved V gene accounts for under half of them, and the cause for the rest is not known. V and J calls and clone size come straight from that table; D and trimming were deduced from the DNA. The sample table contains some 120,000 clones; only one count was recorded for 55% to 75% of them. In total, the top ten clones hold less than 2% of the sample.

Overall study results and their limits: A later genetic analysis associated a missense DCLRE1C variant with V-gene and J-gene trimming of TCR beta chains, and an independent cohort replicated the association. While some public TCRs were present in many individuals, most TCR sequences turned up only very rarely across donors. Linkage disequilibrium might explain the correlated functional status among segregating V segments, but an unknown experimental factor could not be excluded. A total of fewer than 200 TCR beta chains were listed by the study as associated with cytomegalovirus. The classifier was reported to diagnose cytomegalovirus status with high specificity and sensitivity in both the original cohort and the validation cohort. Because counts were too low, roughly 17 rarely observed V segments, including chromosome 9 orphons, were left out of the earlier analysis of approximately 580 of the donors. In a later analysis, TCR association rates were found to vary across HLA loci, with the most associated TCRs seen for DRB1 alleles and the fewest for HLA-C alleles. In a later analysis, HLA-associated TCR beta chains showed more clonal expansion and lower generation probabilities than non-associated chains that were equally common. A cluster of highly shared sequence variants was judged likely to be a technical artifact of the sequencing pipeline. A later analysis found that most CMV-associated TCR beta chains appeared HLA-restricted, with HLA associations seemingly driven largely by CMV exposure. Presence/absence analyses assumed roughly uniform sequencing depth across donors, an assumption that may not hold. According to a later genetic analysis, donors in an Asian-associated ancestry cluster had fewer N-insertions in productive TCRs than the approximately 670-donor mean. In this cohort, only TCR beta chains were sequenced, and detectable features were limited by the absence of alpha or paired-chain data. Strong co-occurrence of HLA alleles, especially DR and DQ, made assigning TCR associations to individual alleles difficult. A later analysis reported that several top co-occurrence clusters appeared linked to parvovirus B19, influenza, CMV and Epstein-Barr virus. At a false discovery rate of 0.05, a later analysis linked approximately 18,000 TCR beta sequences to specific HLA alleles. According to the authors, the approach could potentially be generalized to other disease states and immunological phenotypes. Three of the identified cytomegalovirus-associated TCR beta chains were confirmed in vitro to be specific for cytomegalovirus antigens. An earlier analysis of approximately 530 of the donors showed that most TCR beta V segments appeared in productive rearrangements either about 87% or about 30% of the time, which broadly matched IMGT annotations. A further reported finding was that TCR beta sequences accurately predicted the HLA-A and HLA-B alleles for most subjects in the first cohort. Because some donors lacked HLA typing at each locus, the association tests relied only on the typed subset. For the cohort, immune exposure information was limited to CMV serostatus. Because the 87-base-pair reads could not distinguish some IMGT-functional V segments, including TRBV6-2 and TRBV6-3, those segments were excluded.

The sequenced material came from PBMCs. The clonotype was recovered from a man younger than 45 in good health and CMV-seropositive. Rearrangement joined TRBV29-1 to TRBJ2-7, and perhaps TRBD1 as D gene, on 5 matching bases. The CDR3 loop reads CSAVGHLDYEQYF. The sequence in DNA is TGCAGCGCCGTCGGACACCTCGACTACGAGCAGTACTTC.